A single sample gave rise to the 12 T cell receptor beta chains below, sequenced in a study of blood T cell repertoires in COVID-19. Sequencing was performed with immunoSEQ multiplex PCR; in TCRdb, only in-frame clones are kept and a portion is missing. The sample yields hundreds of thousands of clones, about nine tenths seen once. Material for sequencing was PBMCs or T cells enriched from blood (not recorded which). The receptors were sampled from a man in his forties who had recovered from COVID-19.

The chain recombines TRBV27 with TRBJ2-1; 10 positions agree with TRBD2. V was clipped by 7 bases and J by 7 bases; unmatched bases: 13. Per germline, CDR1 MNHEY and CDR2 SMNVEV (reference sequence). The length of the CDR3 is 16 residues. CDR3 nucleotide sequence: TGTGCCAGCATCCTTCCGGGACTAGCGAAATTTAATGAGCAGTTCTTC. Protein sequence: CASILPGLAKFNEQFF.

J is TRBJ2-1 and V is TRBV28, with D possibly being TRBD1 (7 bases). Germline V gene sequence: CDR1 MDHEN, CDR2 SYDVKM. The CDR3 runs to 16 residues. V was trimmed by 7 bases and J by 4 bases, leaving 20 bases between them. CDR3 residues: CASTPGGRILYNEQFF. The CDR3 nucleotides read TGTGCCAGCACCCCAGGGGGGAGGATTCTTTACAATGAGCAGTTCTTC.

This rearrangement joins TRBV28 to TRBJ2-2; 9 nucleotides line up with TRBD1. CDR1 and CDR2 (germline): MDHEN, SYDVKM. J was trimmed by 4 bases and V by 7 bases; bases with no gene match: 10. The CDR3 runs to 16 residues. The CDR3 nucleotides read TGTGCCAGCACCAAGGCCGGGACAGGGACCACCGGGGAGCTGTTTTTT. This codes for CASTKAGTGTTGELFF.

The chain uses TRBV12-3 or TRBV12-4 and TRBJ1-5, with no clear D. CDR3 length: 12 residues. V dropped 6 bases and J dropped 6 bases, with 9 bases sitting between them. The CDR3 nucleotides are TGTGCCAGCAGGGAAGGGAGTCAGCCCCAGCATTTT. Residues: CASREGSQPQHF.

The CDR3 sequence: CASSLLAGGTGELFF. The DNA for the CDR3 is TGTGCCAGCAGCCTTCTAGCGGGGGGTACCGGGGAGCTGTTTTTT. This chain joins TRBV11-3 and TRBJ2-2; 11 bases line up with TRBD2. V gave up 5 bases and J gave up 5 bases; unmatched junction bases: 4. Germline CDR1 SGHNT, CDR2 YENEEA. The CDR3 is 15 amino acids.

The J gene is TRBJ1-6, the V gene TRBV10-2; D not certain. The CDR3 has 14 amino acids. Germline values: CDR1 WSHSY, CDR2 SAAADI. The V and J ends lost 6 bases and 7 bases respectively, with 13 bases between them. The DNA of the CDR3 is TGCGCCAGCAGGCTGACGGAGGGCAATTCACCCCTCCACTTT. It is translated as CASRLTEGNSPLHF.

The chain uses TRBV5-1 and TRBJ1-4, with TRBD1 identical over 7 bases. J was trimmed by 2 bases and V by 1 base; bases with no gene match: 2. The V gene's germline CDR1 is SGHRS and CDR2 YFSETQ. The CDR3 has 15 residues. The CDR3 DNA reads TGCGCCAGCAGCTTGCTACAGGGGACTAATGAAAAACTGTTTTTT. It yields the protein CASSLLQGTNEKLFF.

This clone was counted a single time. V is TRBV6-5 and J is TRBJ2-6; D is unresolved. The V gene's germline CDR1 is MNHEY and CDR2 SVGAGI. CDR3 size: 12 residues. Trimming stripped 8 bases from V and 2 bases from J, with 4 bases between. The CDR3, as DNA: TGTGCCAGCGGCCCTGGGGCCAACGTCCTGACTTTC. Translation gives CASGPGANVLTF.

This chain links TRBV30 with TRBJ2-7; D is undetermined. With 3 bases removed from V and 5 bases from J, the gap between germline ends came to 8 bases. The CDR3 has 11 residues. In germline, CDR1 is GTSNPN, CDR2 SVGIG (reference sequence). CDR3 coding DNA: TGTGCCTGGAGCGTGTGGCACGAGCAGTACTTC. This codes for CAWSVWHEQYF.

The CDR3 DNA reads TGTGCCAGCACCATAGGGCAGGGGAACTATGGCTACACCTTC. It translates to CASTIGQGNYGYTF. The chain employs TRBV7-9 and TRBJ1-2; D is possibly TRBD1 (6 bases). V was clipped by 7 bases and J by 2 bases, with 14 bases between them. The CDR3 covers 14 residues. CDR1 and CDR2 from the germline V gene are SEHNR and FQNEAQ (reference sequence).

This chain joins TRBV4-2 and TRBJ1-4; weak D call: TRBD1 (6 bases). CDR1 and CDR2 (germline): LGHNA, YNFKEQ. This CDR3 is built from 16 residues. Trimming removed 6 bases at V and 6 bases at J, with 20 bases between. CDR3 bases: TGTGCCAGCAGTCGATACTTCCAGGGGAAGGATGAAAAACTGTTTTTT. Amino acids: CASSRYFQGKDEKLFF.

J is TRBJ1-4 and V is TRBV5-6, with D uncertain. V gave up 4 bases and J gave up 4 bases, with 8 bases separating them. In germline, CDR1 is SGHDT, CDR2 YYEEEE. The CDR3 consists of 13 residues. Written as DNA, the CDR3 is TGTGCCAGCAGCCTTGGGAGTAATGAAAAACTGTTTTTT. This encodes CASSLGSNEKLFF.